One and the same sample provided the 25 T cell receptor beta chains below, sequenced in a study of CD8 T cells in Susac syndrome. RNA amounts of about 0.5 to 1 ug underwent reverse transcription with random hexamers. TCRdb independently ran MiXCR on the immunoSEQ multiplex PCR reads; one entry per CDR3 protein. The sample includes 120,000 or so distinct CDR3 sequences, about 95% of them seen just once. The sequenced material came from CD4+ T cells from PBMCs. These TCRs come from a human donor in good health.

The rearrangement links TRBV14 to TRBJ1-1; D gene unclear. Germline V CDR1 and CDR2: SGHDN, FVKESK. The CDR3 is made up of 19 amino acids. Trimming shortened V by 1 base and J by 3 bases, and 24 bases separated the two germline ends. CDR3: CASSQVGVRTAREDTEAFF. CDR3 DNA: TGTGCCAGCAGCCAAGTAGGCGTCAGGACCGCGAGGGAAGACACTGAAGCTTTCTTT.

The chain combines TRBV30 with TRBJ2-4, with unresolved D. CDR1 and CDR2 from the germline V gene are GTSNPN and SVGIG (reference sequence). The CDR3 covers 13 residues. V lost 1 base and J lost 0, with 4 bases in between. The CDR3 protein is CAWSALAKNIQYF. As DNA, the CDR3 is TGTGCCTGGAGTGCATTAGCCAAAAACATTCAGTACTTC.

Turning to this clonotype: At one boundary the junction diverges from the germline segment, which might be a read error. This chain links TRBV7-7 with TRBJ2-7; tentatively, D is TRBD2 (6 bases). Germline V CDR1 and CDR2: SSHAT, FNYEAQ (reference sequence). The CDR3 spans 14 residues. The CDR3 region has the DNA TGTGCTAGCAGCTTAGACTCCAGCCTAGCGGAGCAGTACTTC. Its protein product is CASSLDSSLAEQYF.

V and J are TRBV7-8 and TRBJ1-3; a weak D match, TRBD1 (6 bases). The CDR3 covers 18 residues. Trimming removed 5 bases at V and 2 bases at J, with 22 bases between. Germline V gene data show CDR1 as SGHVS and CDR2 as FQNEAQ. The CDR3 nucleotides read TGTGCCAGCAGCCAACGAATCAAGACAGGACGCACTGGAAACACCATATATTTT. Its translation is CASSQRIKTGRTGNTIYF.

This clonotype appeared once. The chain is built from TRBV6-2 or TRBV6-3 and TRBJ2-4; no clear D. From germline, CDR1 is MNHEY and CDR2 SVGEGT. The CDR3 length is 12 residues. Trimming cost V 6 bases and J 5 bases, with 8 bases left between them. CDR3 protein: CASSHSENIQYF. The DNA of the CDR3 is TGTGCCAGCAGCCACAGTGAAAACATTCAGTACTTC.

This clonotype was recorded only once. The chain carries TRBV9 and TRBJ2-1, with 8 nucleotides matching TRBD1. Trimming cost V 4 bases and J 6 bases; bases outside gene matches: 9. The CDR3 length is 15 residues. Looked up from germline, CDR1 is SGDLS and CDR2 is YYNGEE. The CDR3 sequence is CASSIGQGRGNEQFF. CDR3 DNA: TGTGCCAGCAGCATCGGACAGGGCAGGGGCAATGAGCAGTTCTTC.

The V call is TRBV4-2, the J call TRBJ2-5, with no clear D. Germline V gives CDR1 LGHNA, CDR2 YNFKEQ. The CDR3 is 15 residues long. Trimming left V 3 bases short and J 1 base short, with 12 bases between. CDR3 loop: CASSQSTISQETQYF. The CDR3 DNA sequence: TGTGCCAGCAGCCAGTCGACAATCTCCCAAGAGACCCAGTACTTC.

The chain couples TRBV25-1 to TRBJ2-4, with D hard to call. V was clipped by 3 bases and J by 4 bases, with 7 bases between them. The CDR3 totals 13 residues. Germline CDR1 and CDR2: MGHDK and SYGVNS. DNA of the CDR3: TGTGCCAGCAGTGACCCCCAGAAAAACATTCAGTACTTC. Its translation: CASSDPQKNIQYF.

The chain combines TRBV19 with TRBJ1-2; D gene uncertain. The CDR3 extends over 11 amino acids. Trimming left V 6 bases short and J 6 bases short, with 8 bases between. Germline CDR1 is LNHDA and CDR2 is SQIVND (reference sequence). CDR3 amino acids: CASRGIDGYTF. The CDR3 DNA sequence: TGTGCCAGTAGAGGCATCGATGGCTACACCTTC.

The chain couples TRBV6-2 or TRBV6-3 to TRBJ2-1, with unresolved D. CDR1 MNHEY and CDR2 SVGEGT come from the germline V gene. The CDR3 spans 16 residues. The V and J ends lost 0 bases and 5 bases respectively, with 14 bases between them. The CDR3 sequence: CASSYSPLDQNNEQFF. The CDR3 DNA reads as TGTGCCAGCAGTTACTCGCCCCTGGACCAAAACAATGAGCAGTTCTTC.

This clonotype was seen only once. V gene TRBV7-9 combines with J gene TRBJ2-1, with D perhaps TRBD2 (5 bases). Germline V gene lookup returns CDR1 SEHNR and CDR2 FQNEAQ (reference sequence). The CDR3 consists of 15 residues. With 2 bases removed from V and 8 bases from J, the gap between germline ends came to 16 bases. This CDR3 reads CASSLHGAEQDEQFF. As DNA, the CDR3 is TGTGCCAGCAGCTTACATGGAGCGGAGCAGGATGAGCAGTTCTTC.

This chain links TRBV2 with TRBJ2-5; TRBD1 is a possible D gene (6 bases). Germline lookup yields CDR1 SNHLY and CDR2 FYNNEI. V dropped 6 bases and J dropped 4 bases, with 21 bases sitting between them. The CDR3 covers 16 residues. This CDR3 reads CASRGEIAGDGETQYF. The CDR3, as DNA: TGTGCCAGCAGGGGAGAAATAGCAGGGGATGGAGAGACCCAGTACTTC.

CDR3 amino acids: CASSLGQMEEKLFF. The CDR3 DNA is TGCGCCAGCAGCTTGGGACAGATGGAAGAAAAACTGTTTTTT. The chain is built from TRBV5-1 and TRBJ1-4; a possible D gene is TRBD1 (5 bases). The V gene's germline CDR1 is SGHRS and CDR2 YFSETQ. The CDR3 has 14 residues. The V end lost 0 bases, the J end lost 8 bases, and 11 bases lay between the germline ends.

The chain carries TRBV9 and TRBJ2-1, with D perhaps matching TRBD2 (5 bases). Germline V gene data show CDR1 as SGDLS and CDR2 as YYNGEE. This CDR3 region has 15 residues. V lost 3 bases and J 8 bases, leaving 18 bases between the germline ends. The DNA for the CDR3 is TGTGCCAGCAGCGCCAGCGCAACAAAGGGAGATGAGCAGTTCTTC. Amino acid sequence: CASSASATKGDEQFF.

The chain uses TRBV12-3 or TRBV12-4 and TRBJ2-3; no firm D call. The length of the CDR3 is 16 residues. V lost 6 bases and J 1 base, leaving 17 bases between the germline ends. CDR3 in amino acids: CASSPQVGLGTDTQYF. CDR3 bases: TGTGCCAGCAGCCCCCAGGTGGGGTTGGGCACAGATACGCAGTATTTT.

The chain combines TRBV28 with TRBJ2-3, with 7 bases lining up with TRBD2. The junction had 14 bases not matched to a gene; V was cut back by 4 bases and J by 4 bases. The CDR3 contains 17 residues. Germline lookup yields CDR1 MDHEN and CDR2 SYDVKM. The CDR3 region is CASSSPRGRAGADTQYF. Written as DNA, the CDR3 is TGTGCCAGCAGTTCCCCGAGAGGGAGGGCCGGAGCAGATACGCAGTATTTT.

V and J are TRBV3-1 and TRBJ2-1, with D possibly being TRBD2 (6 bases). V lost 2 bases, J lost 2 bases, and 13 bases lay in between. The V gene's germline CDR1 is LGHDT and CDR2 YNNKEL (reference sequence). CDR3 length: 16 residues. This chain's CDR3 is CASSQSGREAYNEQFF. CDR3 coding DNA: TGTGCCAGCAGCCAAAGTGGGCGGGAAGCCTACAATGAGCAGTTCTTC.

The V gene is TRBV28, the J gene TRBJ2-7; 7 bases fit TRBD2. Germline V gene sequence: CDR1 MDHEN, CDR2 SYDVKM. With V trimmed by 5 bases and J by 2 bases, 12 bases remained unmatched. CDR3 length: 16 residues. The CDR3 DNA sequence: TGTGCCAGCAGTCCGACCCCCGCGGGAGTACCCTACGAGCAGTACTTC. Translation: CASSPTPAGVPYEQYF.

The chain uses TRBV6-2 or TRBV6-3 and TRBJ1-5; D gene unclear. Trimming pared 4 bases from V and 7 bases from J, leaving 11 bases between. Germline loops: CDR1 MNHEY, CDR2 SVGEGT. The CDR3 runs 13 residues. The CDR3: CASSSHAPQPQHF. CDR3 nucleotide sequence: TGTGCCAGCAGTTCCCACGCACCCCAGCCCCAGCATTTT.

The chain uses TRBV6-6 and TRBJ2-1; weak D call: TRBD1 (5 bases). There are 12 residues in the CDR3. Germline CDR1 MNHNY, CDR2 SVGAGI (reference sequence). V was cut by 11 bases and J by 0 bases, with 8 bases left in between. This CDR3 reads CAARGSYNEQFF. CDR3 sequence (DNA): TGTGCCGCTAGGGGCTCCTACAATGAGCAGTTCTTC.

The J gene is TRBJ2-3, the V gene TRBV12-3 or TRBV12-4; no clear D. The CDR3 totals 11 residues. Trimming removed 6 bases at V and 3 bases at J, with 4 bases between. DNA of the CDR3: TGTGCCAGCAGGGGGACAGATACGCAGTATTTT. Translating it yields CASRGTDTQYF.

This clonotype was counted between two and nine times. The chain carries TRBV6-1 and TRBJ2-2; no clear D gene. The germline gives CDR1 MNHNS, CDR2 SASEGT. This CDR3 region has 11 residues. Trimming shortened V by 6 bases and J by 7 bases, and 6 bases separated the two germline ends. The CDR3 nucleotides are TGTGCCAGCAGCCCTGTCGGGGAGCTGTTTTTT. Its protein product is CASSPVGELFF.

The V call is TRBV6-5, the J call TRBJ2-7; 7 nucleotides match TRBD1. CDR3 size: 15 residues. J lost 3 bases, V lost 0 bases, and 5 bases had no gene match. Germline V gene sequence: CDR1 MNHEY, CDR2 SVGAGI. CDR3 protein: CASSYSGTADYEQYF. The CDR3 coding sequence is TGTGCCAGCAGTTACTCAGGGACAGCCGACTACGAGCAGTACTTC.

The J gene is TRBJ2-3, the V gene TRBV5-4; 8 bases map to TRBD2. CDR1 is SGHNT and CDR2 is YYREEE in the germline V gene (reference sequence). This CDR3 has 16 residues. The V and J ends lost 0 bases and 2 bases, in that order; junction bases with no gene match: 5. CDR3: CASSLDTSGITDTQYF. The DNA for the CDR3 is TGTGCCAGCAGCTTGGACACTAGCGGAATCACAGATACGCAGTATTTT.

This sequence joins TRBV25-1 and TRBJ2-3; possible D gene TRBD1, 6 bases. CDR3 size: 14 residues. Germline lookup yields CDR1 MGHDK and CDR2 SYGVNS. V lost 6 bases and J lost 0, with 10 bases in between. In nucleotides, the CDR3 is TGTGCCAGCAGAGGACAGTTGAGCACAGATACGCAGTATTTT. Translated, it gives CASRGQLSTDTQYF.